This TCR beta chain came from a study of cytomegalovirus exposure and HLA in healthy donors. Across the study: A data release that came early held 80 million or so unique TCRs from HLA-typed donors.

With respect to this clone: Its target is unknown.

Primers for the PCR totalled 60 Vbeta and 13 Jbeta. Using immunoSEQ multiplex PCR, the repertoire was profiled, and TCRdb retains in-frame clones only, with some absent. The sample comprises about 170,000 clones, roughly 84% of which are singletons, and 1.5% rests with the top ten. The V gene's germline CDR1 is DFQATT and CDR2 SNEGSKA (reference sequence). CDR3 size: 11 residues. The V end lost 3 bases, the J end lost 10 bases, and 12 bases lay between the germline ends. Overall study findings and caveats: Solely CMV serostatus was available to characterize immune exposure. HLA restriction was apparent for most CMV-associated TCR beta chains in a later analysis.

The rearrangement uses TRBV20-1 and TRBJ1-1, with a tentative D call TRBD1 (6 bases). Specimen: PBMCs. This TCR was recovered from a male donor in good health and CMV-seronegative. In nucleotides, the CDR3 is TGCAGTGCTAGGGAAGGACAGTTAGCTTTCTTT. Translation gives CSAREGQLAFF.